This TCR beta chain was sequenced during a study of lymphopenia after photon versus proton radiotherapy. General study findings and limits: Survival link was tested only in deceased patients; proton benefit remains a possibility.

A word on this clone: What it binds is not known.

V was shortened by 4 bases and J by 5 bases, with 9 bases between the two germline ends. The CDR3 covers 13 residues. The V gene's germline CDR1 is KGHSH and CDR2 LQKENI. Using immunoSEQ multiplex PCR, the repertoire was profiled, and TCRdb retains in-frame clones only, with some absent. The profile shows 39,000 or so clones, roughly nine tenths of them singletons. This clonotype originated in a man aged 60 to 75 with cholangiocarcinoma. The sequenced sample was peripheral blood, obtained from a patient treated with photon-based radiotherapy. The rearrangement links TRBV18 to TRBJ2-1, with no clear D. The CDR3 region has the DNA TGTGCCAGCTCACTGTACAGAAACAATGAGCAGTTCTTC. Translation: CASSLYRNNEQFF.